The sample holds many counts of the clone carrying this T cell receptor (beta chain). Antigen specificity is unknown. TCRdb analysed the RT-PCR reads with MiXCR anew, one entry per CDR3 protein. This table has approximately 480,000 distinct CDR3 sequences, over 9.5% appearing once. The sample belongs to a study of response to subunit inactivated influenza vaccine. General study points: That few new T cells are recruited by each seasonal influenza vaccination was the authors' suggestion.

The V end lost 4 bases, the J end lost 5 bases, and 14 bases lay between the germline ends. The CDR3 is made up of 14 amino acids. Germline loops: CDR1 MGHRA, CDR2 YSYEKL. The specimen comprised PBMCs from blood, sampled about 40 days after vaccination. This receptor was obtained from a man in his forties or fifties who received an inactivated influenza vaccine. This chain uses TRBV4-1 with TRBJ1-1; the D is unclear. The CDR3, as DNA: TGCGCCAGCAGCCCAACGACTGGACCGACTGAAGCTTTCTTT. Its protein product is CASSPTTGPTEAFF.